The rows below give T cell receptor beta chains drawn from one sample of a study of blood T cell repertoires in COVID-19. Measured with immunoSEQ multiplex PCR; TCRdb has only the in-frame clones, and not every one. In the table there are some 88,000 clones, around 75% of which are singletons. Sequences were obtained from peripheral blood. The receptor set was obtained from a human donor in a cohort sampled during active COVID-19. Both conserved end residues are part of each CDR3. The order of the fields is V gene, CDR3 protein.

v_gene: TRBV27; CDR3aa: CASSLFSQGFLSDTQYF
v_gene: TRBV5-8; CDR3aa: CASSGGQGHNQPQHF
v_gene: TRBV25-1; CDR3aa: CASSSLEEQYF
v_gene: TRBV5-1; CDR3aa: CASSLGGGDGTDTQYF
v_gene: TRBV29-1; CDR3aa: CSGLGQGSADHYEQYF
v_gene: TRBV7-3; CDR3aa: CASSLGLANQETQYF
v_gene: TRBV5-1; CDR3aa: CASSLIVSRNTEAFF
v_gene: TRBV6-1; CDR3aa: CASSEESVQGYGYTF
v_gene: TRBV18; CDR3aa: CASSPGLADTDTQYF
v_gene: TRBV7-9; CDR3aa: CASSLTSGRAGNTGELFF
v_gene: TRBV12-3/TRBV12-4; CDR3aa: CASSTGAQETQYF
v_gene: TRBV19; CDR3aa: CASSPLAGSVNEQFF
v_gene: TRBV25-1; CDR3aa: CASSEFEGANTGELFF
v_gene: TRBV10-3; CDR3aa: CAISRSYEQYF
v_gene: TRBV5-4; CDR3aa: CASSLGASGSEETQYF
v_gene: TRBV13; CDR3aa: CASSPQTGLASSSYNEQFF
v_gene: TRBV27; CDR3aa: CASSLRSGRGLNSPLHF
v_gene: TRBV19; CDR3aa: CASSMGGQGAYNEQFF
v_gene: TRBV7-2; CDR3aa: CASSLELAEGTQYF
v_gene: TRBV28; CDR3aa: CASSPPSKNIQYF
v_gene: TRBV29-1; CDR3aa: CSVAGMGSYNEQFF
v_gene: TRBV28; CDR3aa: CASTLNGYNEQFF
v_gene: TRBV5-1; CDR3aa: CASSLGVRSGELFF
v_gene: TRBV10-2; CDR3aa: CASSGLQGASGNTIYF
v_gene: TRBV6-6; CDR3aa: CASADSDMNTEAFF
v_gene: TRBV3-1/TRBV3-2; CDR3aa: CASSQEAASPLHF
v_gene: TRBV19; CDR3aa: CASSNVLAGAAEQFF
v_gene: TRBV5-1; CDR3aa: CASSLMYGGSSYEQYF
v_gene: TRBV12-5; CDR3aa: CASGLVRLKEVTYEQYF
v_gene: TRBV12-3/TRBV12-4; CDR3aa: CASSKGLGLHF
v_gene: TRBV6-5; CDR3aa: CASSTGSFYEQYF
v_gene: TRBV5-1; CDR3aa: CASAEVSGANVLTF
v_gene: TRBV7-9; CDR3aa: CASSPMASPGESSYEQYF
v_gene: TRBV13; CDR3aa: CASSSRQGAHGNQPQHF